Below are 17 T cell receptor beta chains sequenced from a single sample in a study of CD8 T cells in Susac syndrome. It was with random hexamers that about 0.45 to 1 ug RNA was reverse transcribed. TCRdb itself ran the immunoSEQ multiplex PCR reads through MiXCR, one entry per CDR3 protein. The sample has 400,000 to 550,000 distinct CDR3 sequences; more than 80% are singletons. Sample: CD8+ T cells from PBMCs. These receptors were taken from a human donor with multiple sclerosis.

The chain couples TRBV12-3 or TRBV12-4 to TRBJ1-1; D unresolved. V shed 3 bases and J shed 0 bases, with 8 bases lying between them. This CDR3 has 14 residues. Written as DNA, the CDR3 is TGTGCCAGCAGTTTCTACAACATGAACACTGAAGCTTTCTTT. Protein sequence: CASSFYNMNTEAFF.

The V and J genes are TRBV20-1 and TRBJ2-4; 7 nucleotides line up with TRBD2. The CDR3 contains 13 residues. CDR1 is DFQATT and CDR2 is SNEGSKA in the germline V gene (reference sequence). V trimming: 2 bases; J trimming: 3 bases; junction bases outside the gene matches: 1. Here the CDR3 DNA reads TGCAGTGCTAGACTAGCGGACAAAAACATTCAGTACTTC. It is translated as CSARLADKNIQYF.

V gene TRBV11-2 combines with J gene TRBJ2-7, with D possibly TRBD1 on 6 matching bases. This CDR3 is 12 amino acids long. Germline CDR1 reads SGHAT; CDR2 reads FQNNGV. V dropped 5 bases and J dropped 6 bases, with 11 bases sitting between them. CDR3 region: CASSPPGVEQYF. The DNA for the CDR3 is TGTGCCAGCAGCCCTCCAGGGGTCGAGCAGTACTTC.

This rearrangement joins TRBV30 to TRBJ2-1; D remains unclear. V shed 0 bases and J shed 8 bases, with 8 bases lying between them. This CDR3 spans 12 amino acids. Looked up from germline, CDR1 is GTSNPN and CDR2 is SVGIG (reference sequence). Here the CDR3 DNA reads TGTGCCTGGAGTGTAAGGGATGATGAGCAGTTCTTC. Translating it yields CAWSVRDDEQFF.

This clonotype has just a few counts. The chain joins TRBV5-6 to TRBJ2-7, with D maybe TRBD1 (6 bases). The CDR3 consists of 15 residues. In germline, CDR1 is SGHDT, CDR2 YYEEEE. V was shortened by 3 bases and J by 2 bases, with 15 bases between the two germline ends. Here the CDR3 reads CASSWGHTVTYEQYF. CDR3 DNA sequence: TGTGCCAGCAGCTGGGGGCACACAGTCACCTACGAGCAGTACTTC.

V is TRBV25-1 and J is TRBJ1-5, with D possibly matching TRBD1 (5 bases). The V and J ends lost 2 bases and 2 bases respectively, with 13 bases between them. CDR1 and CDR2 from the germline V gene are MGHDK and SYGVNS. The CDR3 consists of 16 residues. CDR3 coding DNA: TGTGCCAGCAGTGAAATGGGGCAGGACGGCAATCAGCCCCAGCATTTT. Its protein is CASSEMGQDGNQPQHF.

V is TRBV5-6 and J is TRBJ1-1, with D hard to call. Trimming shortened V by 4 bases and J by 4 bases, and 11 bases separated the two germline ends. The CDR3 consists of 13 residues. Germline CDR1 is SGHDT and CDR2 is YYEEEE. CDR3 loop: CASSPTSSTEAFF. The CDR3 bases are TGTGCCAGCAGCCCCACAAGTTCCACTGAAGCTTTCTTT.

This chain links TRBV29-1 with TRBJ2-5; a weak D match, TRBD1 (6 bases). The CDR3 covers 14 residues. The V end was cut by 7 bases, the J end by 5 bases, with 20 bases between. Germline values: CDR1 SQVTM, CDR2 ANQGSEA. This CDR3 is CSGEVAGVGETQYF. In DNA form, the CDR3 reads TGCAGCGGGGAAGTAGCAGGGGTAGGGGAGACCCAGTACTTC.

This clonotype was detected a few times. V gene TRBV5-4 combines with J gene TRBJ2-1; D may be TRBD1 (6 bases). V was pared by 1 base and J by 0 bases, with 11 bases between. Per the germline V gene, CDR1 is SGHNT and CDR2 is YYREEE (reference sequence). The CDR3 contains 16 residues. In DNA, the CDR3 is TGTGCCAGCAGCTTGACTCGCAGGGGCTCCTACAATGAGCAGTTCTTC. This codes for CASSLTRRGSYNEQFF.

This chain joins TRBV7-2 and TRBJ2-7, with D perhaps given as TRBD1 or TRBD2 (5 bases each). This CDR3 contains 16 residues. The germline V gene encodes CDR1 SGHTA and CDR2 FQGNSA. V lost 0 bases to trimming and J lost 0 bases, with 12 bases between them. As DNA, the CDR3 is TGTGCCAGCAGCTTAGCCTTAATGGGACCCTCCTACGAGCAGTACTTC. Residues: CASSLALMGPSYEQYF.

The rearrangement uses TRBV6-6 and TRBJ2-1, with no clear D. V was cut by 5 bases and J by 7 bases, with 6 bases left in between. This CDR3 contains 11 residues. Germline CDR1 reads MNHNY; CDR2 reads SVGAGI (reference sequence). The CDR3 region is CASSIMNEQFF. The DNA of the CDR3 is TGTGCCAGCAGTATTATGAATGAGCAGTTCTTC.

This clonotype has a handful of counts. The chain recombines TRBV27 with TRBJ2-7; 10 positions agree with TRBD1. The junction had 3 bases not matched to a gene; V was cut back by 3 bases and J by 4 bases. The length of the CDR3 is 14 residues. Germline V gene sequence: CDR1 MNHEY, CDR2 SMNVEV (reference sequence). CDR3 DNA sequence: TGTGCCAGCAGTTTGACAGGGGGCAGGTACGAGCAGTACTTC. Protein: CASSLTGGRYEQYF.

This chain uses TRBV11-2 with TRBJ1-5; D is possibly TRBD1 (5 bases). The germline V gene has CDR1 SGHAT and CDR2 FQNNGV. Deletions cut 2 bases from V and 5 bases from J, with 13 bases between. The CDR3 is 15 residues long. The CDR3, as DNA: TGTGCCAGCAGCTTATACGGGGGGGAGCATCAGCCCCAGCATTTT. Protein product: CASSLYGGEHQPQHF. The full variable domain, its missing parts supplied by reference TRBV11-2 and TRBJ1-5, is EAGVAQSPRYKIIEKRQSVAFWCNPISGHATLYWYQQILGQGPKLLIQFQNNGVVDDSQLPKDRFSAERLKGVDSTLKIQPAKLEDSAVYLCASSLYGGEHQPQHFGDGTRLSIL.

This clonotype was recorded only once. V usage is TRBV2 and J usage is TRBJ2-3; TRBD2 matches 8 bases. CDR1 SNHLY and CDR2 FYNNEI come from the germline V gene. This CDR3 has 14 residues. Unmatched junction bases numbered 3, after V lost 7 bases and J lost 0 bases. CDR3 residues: CASKTSASTDTQYF. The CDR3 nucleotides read TGTGCCAGCAAGACTAGCGCCAGCACAGATACGCAGTATTTT. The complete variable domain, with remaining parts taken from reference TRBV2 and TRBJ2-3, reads EPEVTQTPSHQVTQMGQEVILRCVPISNHLYFYWYRQILGQKVEFLVSFYNNEISEKSEIFDDQFSVERPDGSNFTLKIRSTKLEDSAMYFCASKTSASTDTQYFGPGTRLTVL.

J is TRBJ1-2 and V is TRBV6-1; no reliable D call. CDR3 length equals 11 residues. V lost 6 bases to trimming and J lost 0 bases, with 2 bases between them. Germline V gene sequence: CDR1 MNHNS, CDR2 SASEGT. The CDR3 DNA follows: TGTGCCAGCAGGTCTAACTATGGCTACACCTTC. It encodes CASRSNYGYTF.

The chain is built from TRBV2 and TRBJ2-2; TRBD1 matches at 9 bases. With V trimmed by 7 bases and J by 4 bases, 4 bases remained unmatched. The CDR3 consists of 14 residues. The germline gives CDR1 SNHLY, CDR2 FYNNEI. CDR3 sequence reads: CASIPGQGTGELFF. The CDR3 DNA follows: TGTGCCAGCATCCCGGGACAGGGCACCGGGGAGCTGTTTTTT. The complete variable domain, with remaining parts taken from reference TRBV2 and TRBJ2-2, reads EPEVTQTPSHQVTQMGQEVILRCVPISNHLYFYWYRQILGQKVEFLVSFYNNEISEKSEIFDDQFSVERPDGSNFTLKIRSTKLEDSAMYFCASIPGQGTGELFFGEGSRLTVL.

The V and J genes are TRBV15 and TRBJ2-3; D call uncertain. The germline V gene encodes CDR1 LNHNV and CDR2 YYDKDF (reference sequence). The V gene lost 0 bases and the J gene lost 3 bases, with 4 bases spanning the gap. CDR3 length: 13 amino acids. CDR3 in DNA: TGTGCCACCAGCAGAGATATGACAGATACGCAGTATTTT. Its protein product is CATSRDMTDTQYF. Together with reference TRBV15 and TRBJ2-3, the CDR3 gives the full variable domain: DAMVIQNPRYQVTQFGKPVTLSCSQTLNHNVMYWYQQKSSQAPKLLFHYYDKDFNNEADTPDNFQSRRPNTSFCFLDIRSPGLGDTAMYLCATSRDMTDTQYFGPGTRLTVL.